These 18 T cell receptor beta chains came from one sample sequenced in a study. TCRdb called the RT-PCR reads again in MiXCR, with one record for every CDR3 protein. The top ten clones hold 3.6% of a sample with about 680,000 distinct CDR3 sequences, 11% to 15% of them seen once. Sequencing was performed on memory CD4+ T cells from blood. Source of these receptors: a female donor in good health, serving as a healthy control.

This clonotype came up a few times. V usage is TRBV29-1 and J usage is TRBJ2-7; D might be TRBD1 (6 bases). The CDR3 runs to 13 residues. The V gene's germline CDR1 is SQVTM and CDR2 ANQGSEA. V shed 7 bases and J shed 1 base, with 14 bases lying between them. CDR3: CSAQDRRSYEQYF. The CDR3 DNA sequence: TGCAGCGCTCAGGACAGACGGTCCTACGAGCAGTACTTC.

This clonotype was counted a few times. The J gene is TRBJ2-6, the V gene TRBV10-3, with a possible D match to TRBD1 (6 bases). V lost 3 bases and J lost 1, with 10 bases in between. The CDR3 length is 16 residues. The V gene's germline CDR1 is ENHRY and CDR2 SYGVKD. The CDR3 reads CAISDDTGSGANVLTF. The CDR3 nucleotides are TGTGCCATCAGTGATGACACAGGGTCTGGGGCCAACGTCCTGACTTTC.

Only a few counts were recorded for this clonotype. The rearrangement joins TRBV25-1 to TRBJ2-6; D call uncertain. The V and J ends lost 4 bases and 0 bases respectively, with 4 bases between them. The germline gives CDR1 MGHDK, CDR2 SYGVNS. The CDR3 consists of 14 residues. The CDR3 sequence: CASSVYSGANVLTF. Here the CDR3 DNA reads TGTGCCAGCAGTGTTTACTCTGGGGCCAACGTCCTGACTTTC.

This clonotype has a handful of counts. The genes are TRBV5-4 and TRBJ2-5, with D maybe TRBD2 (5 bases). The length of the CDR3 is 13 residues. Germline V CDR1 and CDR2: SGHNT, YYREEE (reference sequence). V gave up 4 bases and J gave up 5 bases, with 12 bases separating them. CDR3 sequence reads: CASSLPWEETQYF. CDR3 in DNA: TGTGCCAGCAGCCTACCGTGGGAGGAGACCCAGTACTTC.

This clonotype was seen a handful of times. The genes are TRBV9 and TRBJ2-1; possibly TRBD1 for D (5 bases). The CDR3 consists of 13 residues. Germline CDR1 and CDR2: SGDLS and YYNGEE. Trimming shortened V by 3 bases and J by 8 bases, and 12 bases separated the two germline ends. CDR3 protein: CASSAPSGYEQFF. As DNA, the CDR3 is TGTGCCAGCAGCGCCCCTTCAGGGTATGAGCAGTTCTTC.

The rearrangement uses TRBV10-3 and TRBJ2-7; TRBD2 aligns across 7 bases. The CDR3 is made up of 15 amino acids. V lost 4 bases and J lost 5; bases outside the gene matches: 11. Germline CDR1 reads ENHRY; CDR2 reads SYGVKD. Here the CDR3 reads CAISGATSLDHEQYF. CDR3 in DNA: TGTGCCATCAGTGGGGCGACTAGCTTAGACCACGAGCAGTACTTC.

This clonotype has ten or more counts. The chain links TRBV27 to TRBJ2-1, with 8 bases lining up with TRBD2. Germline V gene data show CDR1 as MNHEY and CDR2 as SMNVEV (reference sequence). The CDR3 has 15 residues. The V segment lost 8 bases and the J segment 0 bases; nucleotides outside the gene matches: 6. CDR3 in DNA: TGTGCCAGCCGGAATAGCGGGGACTCCTACAATGAGCAGTTCTTC. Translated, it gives CASRNSGDSYNEQFF.

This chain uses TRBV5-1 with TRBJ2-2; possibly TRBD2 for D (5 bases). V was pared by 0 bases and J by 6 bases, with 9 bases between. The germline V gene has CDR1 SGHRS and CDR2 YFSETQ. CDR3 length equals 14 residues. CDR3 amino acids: CASSLAVSAGELFF. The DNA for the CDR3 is TGCGCCAGCAGCTTGGCCGTTAGCGCCGGGGAGCTGTTTTTT.

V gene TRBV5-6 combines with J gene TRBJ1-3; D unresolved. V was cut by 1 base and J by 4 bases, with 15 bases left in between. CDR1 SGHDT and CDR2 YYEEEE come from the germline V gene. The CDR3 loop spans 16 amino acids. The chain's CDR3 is CASSLFQSEPGNTIYF. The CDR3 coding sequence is TGTGCCAGCAGCTTGTTTCAGAGCGAGCCAGGAAACACCATATATTTT.

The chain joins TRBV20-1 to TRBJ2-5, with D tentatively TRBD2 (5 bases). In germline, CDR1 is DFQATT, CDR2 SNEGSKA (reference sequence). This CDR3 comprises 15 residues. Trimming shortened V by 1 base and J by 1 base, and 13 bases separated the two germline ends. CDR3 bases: TGCAGTGCTAGAGTCCCAGAGGGATTCCAAGAGACCCAGTACTTC. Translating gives CSARVPEGFQETQYF.

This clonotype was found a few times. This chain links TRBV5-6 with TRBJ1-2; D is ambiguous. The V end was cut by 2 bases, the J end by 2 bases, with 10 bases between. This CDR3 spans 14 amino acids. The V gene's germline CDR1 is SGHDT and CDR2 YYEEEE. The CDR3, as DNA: TGTGCCAGCAGCTTTCGACCAGAAAACTATGGCTACACCTTC. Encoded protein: CASSFRPENYGYTF.

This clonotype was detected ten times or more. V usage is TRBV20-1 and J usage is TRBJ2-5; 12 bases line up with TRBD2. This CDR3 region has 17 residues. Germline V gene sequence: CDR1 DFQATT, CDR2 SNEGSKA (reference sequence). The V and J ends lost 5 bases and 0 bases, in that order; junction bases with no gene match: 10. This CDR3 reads CSAPGLAGRGYQETQYF. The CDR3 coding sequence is TGCAGTGCTCCCGGACTAGCGGGAAGAGGGTACCAAGAGACCCAGTACTTC.

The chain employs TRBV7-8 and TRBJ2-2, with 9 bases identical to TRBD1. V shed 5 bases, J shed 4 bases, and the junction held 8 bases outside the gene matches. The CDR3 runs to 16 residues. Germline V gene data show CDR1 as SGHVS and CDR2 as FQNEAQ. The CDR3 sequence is CASSPAETGGTGELFF. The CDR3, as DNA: TGTGCCAGCAGCCCCGCAGAGACAGGGGGCACCGGGGAGCTGTTTTTT.

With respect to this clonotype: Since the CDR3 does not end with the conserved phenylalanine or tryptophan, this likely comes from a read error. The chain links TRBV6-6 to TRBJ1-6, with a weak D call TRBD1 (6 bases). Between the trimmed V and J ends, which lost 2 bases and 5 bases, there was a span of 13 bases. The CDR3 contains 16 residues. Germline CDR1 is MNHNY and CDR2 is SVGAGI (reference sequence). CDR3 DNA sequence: TGTGCCAGCAGTTACAATGGGCAGGGGAATAATTCACCCCTCCACATT. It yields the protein CASSYNGQGNNSPLHI.

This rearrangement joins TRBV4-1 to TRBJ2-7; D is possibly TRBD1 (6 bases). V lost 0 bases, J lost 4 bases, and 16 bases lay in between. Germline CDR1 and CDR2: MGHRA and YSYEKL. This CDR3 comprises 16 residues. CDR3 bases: TGCGCCAGCAGCCAAGACAGCGGACAGTTTAGGTACGAGCAGTACTTC. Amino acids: CASSQDSGQFRYEQYF.

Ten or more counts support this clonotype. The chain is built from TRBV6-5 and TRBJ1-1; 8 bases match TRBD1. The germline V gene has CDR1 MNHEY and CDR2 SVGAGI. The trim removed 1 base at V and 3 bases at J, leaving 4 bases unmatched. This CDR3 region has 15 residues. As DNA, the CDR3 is TGTGCCAGCAGTTACTGGGGGACAGGTGACACTGAAGCTTTCTTT. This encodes CASSYWGTGDTEAFF.

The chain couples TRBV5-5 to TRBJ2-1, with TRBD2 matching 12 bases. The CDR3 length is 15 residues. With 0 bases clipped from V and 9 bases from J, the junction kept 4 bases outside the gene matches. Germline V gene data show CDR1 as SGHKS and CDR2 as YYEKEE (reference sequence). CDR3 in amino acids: CASSLVSSGRVEQFF. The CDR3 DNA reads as TGTGCCAGCAGCTTGGTATCTAGCGGGAGGGTTGAGCAGTTCTTC.

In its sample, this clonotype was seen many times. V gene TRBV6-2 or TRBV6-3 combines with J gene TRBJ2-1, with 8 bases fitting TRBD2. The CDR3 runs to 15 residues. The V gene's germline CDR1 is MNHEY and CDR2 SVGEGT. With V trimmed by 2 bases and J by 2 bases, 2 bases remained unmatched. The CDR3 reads CASSYGAGAYNEQFF. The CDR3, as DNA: TGTGCCAGCAGTTACGGAGCGGGGGCCTACAATGAGCAGTTCTTC.